This T cell receptor (beta chain) was found in a study of response to subunit inactivated influenza vaccine. General study points: Authors suggested that a seasonal influenza vaccination recruits few new T cells each time.

One entry per CDR3 protein, called by TCRdb with MiXCR from the RT-PCR reads. Of over 400,000 distinct CDR3 sequences in the sample, roughly 11% were seen once. This clonotype has at least ten counts. The antigen remains undetermined. This sample comprised PBMCs from blood, obtained roughly 6 weeks after vaccination. The sequence was obtained from a man over 45 who received an inactivated influenza vaccine.

The CDR3 coding sequence is TGTGCCAGCAGCGTCAATGACTACTACGAGCAGTACTTC. It translates to CASSVNDYYEQYF. The chain carries TRBV9 and TRBJ2-7; tentative D call: TRBD2 (5 bases). This CDR3 comprises 13 residues. The V and J ends lost 2 bases and 3 bases respectively, with 9 bases between them. Germline V gene sequence: CDR1 SGDLS, CDR2 YYNGEE.